This TCR beta chain was obtained from a study of glioma-infiltrating T cells after dendritic cell vaccination. The data were produced by immunoSEQ multiplex PCR, yet TCRdb's version contains in-frame clones alone and is incomplete. The sample contains about 92,000 clones, around 86% of which appear only once. To note about this clone: Its antigen is currently unknown.

Study-level results: Patients with more pretreatment TILs had longer time to progression and survival.

The CDR3 has 18 amino acids. Trimming removed 5 bases at V and 3 bases at J, with 22 bases between. Germline lookup yields CDR1 SSHAT and CDR2 FNYEAQ (reference sequence). The sequenced sample was blood, obtained before dendritic cell vaccination. The receptor comes from a human donor with glioblastoma. The gene calls are TRBV7-7 and TRBJ2-2, with a possible D match to TRBD2 (5 bases). The CDR3 here is CASSPYFASYLDTGELFF. CDR3 DNA: TGTGCCAGCAGCCCCTATTTTGCTAGCTATTTGGACACCGGGGAGCTGTTTTTT.